The present T cell receptor (beta chain) was sequenced within a study of T cell changes during pregnancy in multiple sclerosis. This clone came up once. Germline V gives CDR1 LNHDA, CDR2 SQIVND (reference sequence). The CDR3 runs 13 residues. V was pared by 5 bases and J by 1 base, with 9 bases between. The repertoire was sequenced with immunoSEQ multiplex PCR; TCRdb's copy has only in-frame clones and lacks some. The profile covers about 20,000 clones, with roughly 90% appearing a single time and 5.5% to 7.5% taken by the ten largest. The chain couples TRBV19 to TRBJ2-7, with D hard to call. The sample consisted of CD8+ T cells from peripheral blood mononuclear cells, taken in the third trimester of pregnancy. This sequence was found in a female donor in good health, enrolled as a control in a pregnancy study. In DNA form, the CDR3 reads TGTGCCAGTAGTGTTGCCAGTTCCTACGAGCAGTACTTC. This sequence encodes CASSVASSYEQYF. Full variable domain (outside the CDR3, taken from reference TRBV19 and TRBJ2-7): DGGITQSPKYLFRKEGQNVTLSCEQNLNHDAMYWYRQDPGQGLRLIYYSQIVNDFQKGDIAEGYSVSREKKESFPLTVTSAQKNPTAFYLCASSVASSYEQYFGPGTRLTVT.